This T cell receptor beta chain was profiled in a study of blood T cell repertoires in COVID-19. There are 17 residues in the CDR3. The method was immunoSEQ multiplex PCR; TCRdb's version includes in-frame clones alone and lacks a portion of them. The profile shows 200,000 to 250,000 clones, roughly four fifths of them singletons. This clonotype was obtained from a woman between 45 and 60 years old with acute or convalescent COVID-19. Sequencing was done on a sample of peripheral blood. This chain joins TRBV21-1 and TRBJ2-2; the table's D call, TRBD2, has no DNA check behind it. TRBV21-1 is annotated as a pseudogene. The CDR3 DNA reads TGTGCCAGCAGCCGAAGGGAGGGGCCCTCTGGGGGGAGGGAGCTGTTTTTT. Protein: CASSRREGPSGGRELFF.